Presented here are 18 T cell receptor beta chains from one specimen sequenced in a study of T cells in localized non-small cell lung cancer. Libraries were prepared by immunoSEQ multiplex PCR; TCRdb keeps only in-frame clonotypes and omits some of them. The profile covers 20,000 to 25,000 clones, with less than 90% appearing a single time and 22% taken by the ten largest. The material was PBMCs, obtained before any cancer treatment. All receptors derive from a man aged 40 to 69 with stage II squamous cell lung carcinoma.

The genes are TRBV15 and TRBJ2-7, with D perhaps TRBD2 (7 bases). The germline V gene encodes CDR1 LNHNV and CDR2 YYDKDF (reference sequence). The CDR3 loop spans 16 amino acids. V was pared by 2 bases and J by 6 bases, with 20 bases between. The CDR3 nucleotides read TGTGCCACCAGCAGAAGAGGTGGACAGAGCGGGGTCGAGCAGTACTTC. Translation gives CATSRRGGQSGVEQYF. Looking up the rest from reference TRBV15 and TRBJ2-7 gives the full variable domain: DAMVIQNPRYQVTQFGKPVTLSCSQTLNHNVMYWYQQKSSQAPKLLFHYYDKDFNNEADTPDNFQSRRPNTSFCFLDIRSPGLGDTAMYLCATSRRGGQSGVEQYFGPGTRLTVT.

This clone was counted once. The chain uses TRBV2 and TRBJ2-3; 9 positions agree with TRBD2. The CDR3 loop spans 14 amino acids. The germline V gene encodes CDR1 SNHLY and CDR2 FYNNEI. The V and J ends lost 6 bases and 2 bases, in that order; junction bases with no gene match: 3. The CDR3 is CASRLAGTTDTQYF. The CDR3 coding sequence is TGTGCCAGCAGGCTAGCGGGGACCACAGATACGCAGTATTTT.

The V and J genes are TRBV4-2 and TRBJ2-4, with no clear D. This CDR3 contains 14 residues. From germline, CDR1 is LGHNA and CDR2 YNFKEQ. V was pared by 0 bases and J by 15 bases, with 18 bases between. This CDR3 reads CASSQEASRSVLYF. The CDR3 DNA sequence: TGTGCCAGCAGCCAAGAGGCCAGCAGGTCGGTTCTGTACTTC.

The chain links TRBV27 to TRBJ1-5; unclear D gene. V lost 5 bases, J lost 0 bases, and 14 bases lay in between. Germline-derived CDR1 and CDR2 are MNHEY and SMNVEV (reference sequence). The CDR3 runs to 16 residues. The CDR3 region is CASSPSTVDSNQPQHF. CDR3 in DNA: TGTGCCAGCAGTCCTTCGACCGTAGATAGCAATCAGCCCCAGCATTTT.

The V call is TRBV6-5, the J call TRBJ1-4; D is undetermined. CDR1 and CDR2 (germline): MNHEY, SVGAGI. The CDR3 totals 13 residues. Trimming pared 6 bases from V and 4 bases from J, leaving 9 bases between. CDR3 protein: CASSPDINEKLFF. In nucleotides, the CDR3 is TGTGCCAGCAGCCCCGACATTAATGAAAAACTGTTTTTT.

This chain connects TRBV21-1 to TRBJ2-3; the table's D call TRBD1 went unverified against the DNA. TRBV21-1 is assigned pseudogene status. The CDR3 extends over 16 amino acids. The CDR3 sequence is CASSSQTGGRTDTQYF. CDR3 nucleotides: TGTGCCAGCAGCAGCCAGACAGGGGGCCGCACAGATACGCAGTATTTT.

The chain has TRBV5-1 and TRBJ2-5, with D perhaps matching TRBD2 (6 bases). Per germline, CDR1 SGHRS and CDR2 YFSETQ. Trimming shortened V by 0 bases and J by 2 bases, and 11 bases separated the two germline ends. The CDR3 has 15 amino acids. The chain's CDR3 is CASSLAGTSQETQYF. The CDR3 nucleotides read TGCGCCAGCAGCTTGGCCGGGACTTCTCAAGAGACCCAGTACTTC.

The V gene is TRBV28, the J gene TRBJ1-1, with D perhaps matching TRBD1 (6 bases). Germline CDR1 MDHEN, CDR2 SYDVKM. V lost 0 bases and J lost 4, with 12 bases in between. The CDR3 runs to 15 residues. CDR3 in DNA: TGTGCCAGCAGTTTATGGGGGGCCGGGGGCACTGAAGCTTTCTTT. Protein product: CASSLWGAGGTEAFF.

This clone was detected a few times. The rearrangement joins TRBV2 to TRBJ2-7; 7 nucleotides align to TRBD1. Germline V gene sequence: CDR1 SNHLY, CDR2 FYNNEI. This CDR3 has 13 residues. Trimming removed 7 bases from V and 3 bases from J; junction bases left unmatched: 6. The CDR3 sequence: CASNSGTDYEQYF. The CDR3 DNA reads as TGTGCCAGCAATTCAGGGACAGACTACGAGCAGTACTTC.

The V gene is TRBV18, the J gene TRBJ2-7, with D unresolved. This CDR3 contains 13 residues. V was trimmed by 3 bases and J by 2 bases, leaving 8 bases between them. Germline V gene sequence: CDR1 KGHSH, CDR2 LQKENI. Here the CDR3 reads CASSPGPTYEQYF. The CDR3 DNA is TGTGCCAGCTCACCGGGCCCGACCTACGAGCAGTACTTC.

The V gene is TRBV5-1, the J gene TRBJ2-7; D remains ambiguous. Germline V lookup: CDR1 SGHRS, CDR2 YFSETQ. The CDR3 has 12 amino acids. Trimming left V 3 bases short and J 7 bases short, with 11 bases between. CDR3 sequence reads: CASSSGPREQYF. The CDR3 coding sequence is TGCGCCAGCAGCTCCGGACCCCGTGAGCAGTACTTC.

This clone was seen only a few times. The chain recombines TRBV19 with TRBJ2-3, with 15 bases fitting TRBD2. The CDR3 spans 19 residues. Germline values: CDR1 LNHDA, CDR2 SQIVND (reference sequence). V shed 5 bases, J shed 1 base, and the junction held 10 bases outside the gene matches. As DNA, the CDR3 is TGTGCCAGTAGTCCAGGACTAGCGGGGGGGCAAATAGGCACAGATACGCAGTATTTT. It is translated as CASSPGLAGGQIGTDTQYF.

V usage is TRBV28 and J usage is TRBJ1-1, with D maybe TRBD1 (5 bases). This CDR3 has 14 amino acids. V dropped 1 base and J dropped 1 base, with 7 bases sitting between them. In germline, CDR1 is MDHEN, CDR2 SYDVKM. The CDR3 sequence: CASSLSGWNTEAFF. The CDR3 DNA follows: TGTGCCAGCAGTTTATCAGGGTGGAACACTGAAGCTTTCTTT.

CDR3 region: CASSLTLATSSTETQYF. The CDR3 DNA reads as TGTGCCAGCAGCTTGACCCTAGCCACGAGTTCCACAGAGACCCAGTACTTC. V usage is TRBV7-9 and J usage is TRBJ2-5, with TRBD2 as a possible D gene (5 bases). V lost 3 bases and J lost 4, with 21 bases in between. Germline CDR1 and CDR2: SEHNR and FQNEAQ (reference sequence). The CDR3 contains 17 residues.

The chain is built from TRBV2 and TRBJ1-5; D is uncertain. The CDR3 loop spans 13 amino acids. V was pared by 7 bases and J by 4 bases, with 11 bases between. Looked up from germline, CDR1 is SNHLY and CDR2 is FYNNEI. The CDR3 sequence: CASMRDVNQPQHF. Here the CDR3 DNA reads TGTGCCAGCATGCGGGATGTAAATCAGCCCCAGCATTTT.

The chain couples TRBV11-3 to TRBJ2-1; D unresolved. Germline V gene sequence: CDR1 SGHNT, CDR2 YENEEA. The CDR3 is 14 residues long. The ends were cut back, 2 bases at V and 4 bases at J, with 9 bases in the middle. The CDR3 DNA sequence: TGTGCCAGCAGCTTAAGTAGTAGGTACAATGAGCAGTTCTTC. Its protein is CASSLSSRYNEQFF. The full variable domain, its missing parts supplied by reference TRBV11-3 and TRBJ2-1, is EAGVVQSPRYKIIEKKQPVAFWCNPISGHNTLYWYLQNLGQGPELLIRYENEEAVDDSQLPKDRFSAERLKGVDSTLKIQPAELGDSAVYLCASSLSSRYNEQFFGPGTRLTVL.

The gene calls are TRBV10-2 and TRBJ2-2; 8 bases agree with TRBD2. Germline CDR1 and CDR2: WSHSY and SAAADI. Unmatched junction bases numbered 6, after V lost 7 bases and J lost 2 bases. The CDR3 totals 15 residues. CDR3 sequence (DNA): TGCGCCAGCACCGCAGCGGGAGCCAACACCGGGGAGCTGTTTTTT. Its translation: CASTAAGANTGELFF.

This clone was recorded once. This chain uses TRBV5-4 with TRBJ2-5; D may be TRBD2 (7 bases). The CDR3 contains 16 residues. Trimming cost V 4 bases and J 5 bases, with 21 bases left between them. Per germline, CDR1 SGHNT and CDR2 YYREEE (reference sequence). In DNA, the CDR3 is TGTGCCAGCAGCCCCCGAGGGGAGGGGGGTTATGAGACCCAGTACTTC. Its protein product is CASSPRGEGGYETQYF. Using reference TRBV5-4 and TRBJ2-5 for the parts outside the CDR3, the full variable domain is ETGVTQSPTHLIKTRGQQVTLRCSSQSGHNTVSWYQQALGQGPQFIFQYYREEENGRGNFPPRFSGLQFPNYSSELNVNALELDDSALYLCASSPRGEGGYETQYFGPGTRLLVL.